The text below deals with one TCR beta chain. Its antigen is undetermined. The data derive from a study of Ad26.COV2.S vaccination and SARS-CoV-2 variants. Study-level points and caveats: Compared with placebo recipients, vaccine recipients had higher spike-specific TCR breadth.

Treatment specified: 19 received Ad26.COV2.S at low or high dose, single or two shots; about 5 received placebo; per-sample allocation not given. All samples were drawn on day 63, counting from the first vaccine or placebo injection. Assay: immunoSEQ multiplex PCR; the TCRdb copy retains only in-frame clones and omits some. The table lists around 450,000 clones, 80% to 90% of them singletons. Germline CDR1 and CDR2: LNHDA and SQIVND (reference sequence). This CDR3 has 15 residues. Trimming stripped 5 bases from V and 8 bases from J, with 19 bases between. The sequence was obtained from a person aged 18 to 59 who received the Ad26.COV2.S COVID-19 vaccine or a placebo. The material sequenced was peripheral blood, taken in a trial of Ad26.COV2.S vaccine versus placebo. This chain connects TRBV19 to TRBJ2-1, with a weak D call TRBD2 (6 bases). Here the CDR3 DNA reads TGTGCCAGTAGTGCCCTCACTGGGAGGAGGGATGAGCAGTTCTTC. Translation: CASSALTGRRDEQFF.